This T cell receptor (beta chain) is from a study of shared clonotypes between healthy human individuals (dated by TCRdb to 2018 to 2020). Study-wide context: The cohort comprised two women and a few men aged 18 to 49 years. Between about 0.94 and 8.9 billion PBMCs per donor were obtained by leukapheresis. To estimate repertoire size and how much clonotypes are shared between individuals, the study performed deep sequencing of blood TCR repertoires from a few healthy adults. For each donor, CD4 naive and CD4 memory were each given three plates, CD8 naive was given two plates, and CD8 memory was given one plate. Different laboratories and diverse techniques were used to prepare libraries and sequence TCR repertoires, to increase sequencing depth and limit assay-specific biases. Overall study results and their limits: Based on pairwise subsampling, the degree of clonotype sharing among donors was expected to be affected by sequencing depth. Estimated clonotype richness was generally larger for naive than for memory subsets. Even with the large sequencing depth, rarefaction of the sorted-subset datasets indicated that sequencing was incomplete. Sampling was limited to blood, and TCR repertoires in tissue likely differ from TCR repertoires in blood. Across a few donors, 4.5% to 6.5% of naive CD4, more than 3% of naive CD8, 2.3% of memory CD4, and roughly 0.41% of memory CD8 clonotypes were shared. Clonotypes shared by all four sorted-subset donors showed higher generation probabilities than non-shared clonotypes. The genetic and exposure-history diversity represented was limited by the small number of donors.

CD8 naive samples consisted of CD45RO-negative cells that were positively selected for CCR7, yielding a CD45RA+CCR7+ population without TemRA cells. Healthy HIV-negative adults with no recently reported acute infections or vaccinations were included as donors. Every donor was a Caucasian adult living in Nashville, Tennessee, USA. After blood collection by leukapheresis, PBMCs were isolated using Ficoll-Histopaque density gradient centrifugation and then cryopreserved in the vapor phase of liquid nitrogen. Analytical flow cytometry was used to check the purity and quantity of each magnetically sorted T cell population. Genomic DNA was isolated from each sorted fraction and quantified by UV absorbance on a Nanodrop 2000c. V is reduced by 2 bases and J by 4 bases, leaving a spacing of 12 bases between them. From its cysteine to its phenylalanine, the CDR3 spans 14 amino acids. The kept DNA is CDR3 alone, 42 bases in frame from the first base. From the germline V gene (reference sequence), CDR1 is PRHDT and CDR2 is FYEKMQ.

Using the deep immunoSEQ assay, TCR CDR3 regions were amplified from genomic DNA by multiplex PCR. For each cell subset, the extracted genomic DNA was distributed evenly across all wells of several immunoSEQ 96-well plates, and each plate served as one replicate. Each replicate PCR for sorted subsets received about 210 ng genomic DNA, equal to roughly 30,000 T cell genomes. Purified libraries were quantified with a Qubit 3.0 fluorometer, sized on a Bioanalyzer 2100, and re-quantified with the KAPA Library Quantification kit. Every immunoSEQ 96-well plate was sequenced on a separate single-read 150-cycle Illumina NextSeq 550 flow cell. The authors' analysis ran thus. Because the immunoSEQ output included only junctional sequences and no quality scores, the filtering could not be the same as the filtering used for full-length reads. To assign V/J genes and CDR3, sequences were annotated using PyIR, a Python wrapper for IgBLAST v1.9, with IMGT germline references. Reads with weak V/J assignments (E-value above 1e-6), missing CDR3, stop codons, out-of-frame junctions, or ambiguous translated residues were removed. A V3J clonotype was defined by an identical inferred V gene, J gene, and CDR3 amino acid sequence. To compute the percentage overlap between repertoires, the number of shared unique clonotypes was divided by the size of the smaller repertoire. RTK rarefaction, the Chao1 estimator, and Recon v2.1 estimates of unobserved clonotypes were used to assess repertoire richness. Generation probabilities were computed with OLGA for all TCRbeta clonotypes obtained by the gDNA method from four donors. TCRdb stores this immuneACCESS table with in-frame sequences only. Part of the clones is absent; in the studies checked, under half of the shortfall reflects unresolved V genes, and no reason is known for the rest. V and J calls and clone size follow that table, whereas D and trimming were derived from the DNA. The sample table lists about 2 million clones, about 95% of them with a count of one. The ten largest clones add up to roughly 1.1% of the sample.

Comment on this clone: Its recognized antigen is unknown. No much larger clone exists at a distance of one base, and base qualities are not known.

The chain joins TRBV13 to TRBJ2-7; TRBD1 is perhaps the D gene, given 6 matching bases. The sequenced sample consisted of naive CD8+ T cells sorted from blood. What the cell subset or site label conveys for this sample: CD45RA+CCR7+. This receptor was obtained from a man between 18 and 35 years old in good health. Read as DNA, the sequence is TGTGCCAGCAGCTTAAACCCAGGGGAATACGAGCAGTACTTC. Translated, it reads CASSLNPGEYEQYF.